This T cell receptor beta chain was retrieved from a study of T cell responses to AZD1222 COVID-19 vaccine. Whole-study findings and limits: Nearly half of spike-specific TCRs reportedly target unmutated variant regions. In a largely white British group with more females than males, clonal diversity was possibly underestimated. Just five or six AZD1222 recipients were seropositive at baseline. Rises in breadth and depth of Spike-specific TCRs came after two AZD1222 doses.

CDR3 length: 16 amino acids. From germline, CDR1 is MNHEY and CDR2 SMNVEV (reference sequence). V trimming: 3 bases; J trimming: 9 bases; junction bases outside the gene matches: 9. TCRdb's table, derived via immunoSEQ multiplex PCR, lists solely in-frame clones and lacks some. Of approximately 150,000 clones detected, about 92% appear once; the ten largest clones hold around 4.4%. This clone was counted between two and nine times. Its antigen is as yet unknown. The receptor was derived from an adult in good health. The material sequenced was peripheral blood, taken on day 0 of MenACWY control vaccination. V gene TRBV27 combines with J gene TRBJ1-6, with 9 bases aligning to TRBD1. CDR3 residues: CASSLDRGSIGSPLHF. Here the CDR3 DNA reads TGTGCCAGCAGTTTGGACAGGGGTAGCATTGGTTCACCCCTCCACTTT.